This passage covers 3 T cell receptor beta chains from one sample sequenced in a study of T cell responses to AZD1222 COVID-19 vaccine listed by TCRdb under 2021. Sample time point, as interpreted from the label and publication: about 28 days (+/-7) after the second vaccine dose. Libraries were prepared through the immunoSEQ multiplex PCR assay. TCRdb holds this immuneACCESS table with in-frame rearrangements only. Some clones are missing; in checked studies, unresolved V genes explain under half, and the rest has no known cause. This sample lists about 270,000 clones; about 94% were detected once. Around 0.58% of the sample lies in the top ten. Sequences were derived from peripheral blood, sampled 28 days after the second AZD1222 dose. The receptor source for this set is an adult who received the AZD1222 COVID-19 vaccine.

The DNA of the CDR3 is TGTGCCTCCGAGGTGGGGGCGGGAAATCAGCCCCAGCATTTT. The encoded protein is CASEVGAGNQPQHF. The chain carries TRBV7-8 and TRBJ1-5; a possible D gene is TRBD1 (6 bases). The CDR3 has 14 amino acids. The germline CDR1 and CDR2 sequences are SGHVS and FQNEAQ. Trimming removed 11 bases at V and 4 bases at J, with 18 bases between.

The sample holds one count of this clone. The V and J genes are TRBV6-2 or TRBV6-3 and TRBJ2-7, with 8 bases lining up with TRBD1. Trimming took 5 bases from V and 7 from J; bases not matched to a gene: 7. The length of the CDR3 is 13 residues. In germline, CDR1 is MNHEY, CDR2 SVGEGT. The CDR3 nucleotides read TGTGCCAGCAGTCGGACAGGGACCAGAGAGCAGTACTTC. Translated: CASSRTGTREQYF.

The rearrangement links TRBV18 to TRBJ2-7, with 9 bases matching TRBD1. Trimming removed 2 bases from V and 2 bases from J; junction bases left unmatched: 4. Germline CDR1 reads KGHSH; CDR2 reads LQKENI. This CDR3 comprises 15 residues. CDR3 protein: CASSPGTGSTYEQYF. The DNA of the CDR3 is TGTGCCAGCTCACCAGGGACAGGGTCAACCTACGAGCAGTACTTC.